One sample yielded the 28 T cell receptor beta chains listed below, sequenced in a study of monozygotic twins with inflammatory bowel disease. After re-calling the 5' RACE reads, TCRdb lists one entry per CDR3 protein, DNA absent. The sample features roughly 150,000 distinct CDR3 sequences, with under 3.5% in its top ten. Source material: blood. Every receptor here comes from a human donor with ulcerative colitis or Crohn's disease, or a healthy co-twin of an affected twin (not recorded which).

The gene calls are TRBV18 and TRBJ1-6. This CDR3 spans 14 amino acids. Germline V gene lookup returns CDR1 KGHSH and CDR2 LQKENI. CDR3 loop: CASSPQGDSSPLHF.

The chain combines TRBV30 with TRBJ1-1; TCRdb gives TRBD1 as the D gene, but with no DNA this cannot be confirmed. The CDR3 is 14 residues long. CDR1 and CDR2 from the germline V gene are GTSNPN and SVGIG (reference sequence). This CDR3 is CAWTWEPGQTEAFF.

This rearrangement joins TRBV5-1 to TRBJ2-7; with no DNA, the TCRdb D assignment of TRBD1 cannot be verified. Germline values: CDR1 SGHRS, CDR2 YFSETQ. The length of the CDR3 is 14 residues. CDR3 in amino acids: CASTVQGFGYEQYF.

The rearrangement joins TRBV24-1 to TRBJ1-5. The CDR3 is 14 amino acids. CDR1 and CDR2 (germline): KGHDR, SFDVKD. The CDR3 sequence: CATSEYTSDQPQHF.

This chain uses TRBV14 with TRBJ2-1; TCRdb's D call of TRBD1 is untestable without DNA. There are 15 residues in the CDR3. Germline CDR1 SGHDN, CDR2 FVKESK. The CDR3 protein is CASSQPPQGAPEQFF.

The chain joins TRBV7-2 to TRBJ2-3; TCRdb calls TRBD2, which cannot be checked without DNA. CDR3 length: 15 residues. Germline V CDR1 and CDR2: SGHTA, FQGNSA. CDR3 sequence: CASSLAGTATDTQYF.

The chain employs TRBV9 and TRBJ2-7. The CDR3 sequence is 16 residues long. Germline V gives CDR1 SGDLS, CDR2 YYNGEE. The CDR3: CASSVGAAMGAYEQYF.

CDR3 sequence reads: CASSQAGAVNEQFF. The chain combines TRBV28 with TRBJ2-1; the TCRdb D gene call, TRBD2, has no DNA to confirm it. Germline loops: CDR1 MDHEN, CDR2 SYDVKM. This CDR3 is 14 amino acids long.

This chain joins TRBV7-2 and TRBJ2-3; TCRdb lists TRBD1, though no DNA is available to test this call. The germline gives CDR1 SGHTA, CDR2 FQGNSA. There are 16 residues in the CDR3. CDR3 amino acids: CASSLQGRGTTDTQYF.

This chain connects TRBV19 to TRBJ1-5; the TCRdb D gene call, TRBD1, has no DNA to confirm it. This CDR3 has 15 residues. Per germline, CDR1 LNHDA and CDR2 SQIVND (reference sequence). CDR3: CASSMLTGGNQPQHF. The full variable domain, completed using reference TRBV19 and TRBJ1-5, is DGGITQSPKYLFRKEGQNVTLSCEQNLNHDAMYWYRQDPGQGLRLIYYSQIVNDFQKGDIAEGYSVSREKKESFPLTVTSAQKNPTAFYLCASSMLTGGNQPQHFGDGTRLSIL.

This chain links TRBV7-9 with TRBJ2-1. CDR3 size: 13 residues. CDR1 SEHNR and CDR2 FQNEAQ come from the germline V gene (reference sequence). CDR3: CASSFIGIYEQFF.

The V call is TRBV3-1, the J call TRBJ2-2. This CDR3 is built from 14 residues. Per germline, CDR1 LGHDT and CDR2 YNNKEL (reference sequence). CDR3 residues: CASSQDLGTGELFF.

The genes are TRBV5-1 and TRBJ2-1; TCRdb selects TRBD1, and the lack of DNA leaves this call unchecked. Germline V gives CDR1 SGHRS, CDR2 YFSETQ. CDR3 size: 14 residues. The chain's CDR3 is CASSLDGGHNEQFF.

This chain links TRBV6-5 with TRBJ1-5; TCRdb calls TRBD1, which cannot be checked without DNA. This CDR3 has 15 amino acids. Germline values: CDR1 MNHEY, CDR2 SVGAGI. CDR3 region: CASSYSSGRSQPQHF.

The chain combines TRBV5-4 with TRBJ2-1; with no DNA, the TCRdb D assignment of TRBD2 cannot be verified. There are 16 residues in the CDR3. Germline V CDR1 and CDR2: SGHNT, YYREEE (reference sequence). CDR3 loop: CASSLEGTSGSYEQFF. The variable domain in full, completed from reference TRBV5-4 and TRBJ2-1, reads ETGVTQSPTHLIKTRGQQVTLRCSSQSGHNTVSWYQQALGQGPQFIFQYYREEENGRGNFPPRFSGLQFPNYSSELNVNALELDDSALYLCASSLEGTSGSYEQFFGPGTRLTVL.

The V call is TRBV19, the J call TRBJ2-1; the TRBD2 assignment by TCRdb is unverifiable without DNA. In germline, CDR1 is LNHDA, CDR2 SQIVND (reference sequence). There are 14 residues in the CDR3. CDR3 region: CATAGPLGVNEQFF.

This rearrangement joins TRBV6-1 to TRBJ2-7; TCRdb proposes TRBD2, but this gene call is untestable without DNA. Looked up from germline, CDR1 is MNHNS and CDR2 is SASEGT. The CDR3 extends over 15 amino acids. The CDR3 sequence: CASRSPGTRGYEQYF.

V and J are TRBV7-2 and TRBJ2-1; TCRdb gives TRBD1 as the D gene, but with no DNA this cannot be confirmed. The CDR3 contains 16 residues. Germline V gene data show CDR1 as SGHTA and CDR2 as FQGNSA. Here the CDR3 reads CASSLDGTGPYNEQFF.

The J gene is TRBJ2-7, the V gene TRBV20-1; TCRdb reports TRBD2, a call that lacks DNA to check it against. Germline CDR1 DFQATT, CDR2 SNEGSKA (reference sequence). This CDR3 contains 17 residues. The chain's CDR3 is CSAYNPGLAGETYEQYF.

The chain couples TRBV5-1 to TRBJ1-6; as DNA is missing, the TRBD1 call by TCRdb cannot be tested. There are 15 residues in the CDR3. Germline V gene data show CDR1 as SGHRS and CDR2 as YFSETQ. CDR3 protein: CASSRWTADNSPLHF.

This chain connects TRBV7-9 to TRBJ2-3; TCRdb proposes TRBD2, but this gene call is untestable without DNA. The CDR3 is 15 residues long. Looked up from germline, CDR1 is SEHNR and CDR2 is FQNEAQ (reference sequence). The CDR3 reads CASSLVDGPLDTQYF.

The V and J genes are TRBV5-6 and TRBJ2-1; the TCRdb D gene call, TRBD2, has no DNA to confirm it. The germline CDR1 and CDR2 sequences are SGHDT and YYEEEE. The CDR3 contains 15 residues. CDR3 sequence reads: CASIFIGRGLNEQFF.

The chain joins TRBV28 to TRBJ2-1. The germline gives CDR1 MDHEN, CDR2 SYDVKM. The CDR3 contains 11 residues. CDR3 in amino acids: CASSQTIQQFF.

V usage is TRBV5-1 and J usage is TRBJ1-2. Germline CDR1 is SGHRS and CDR2 is YFSETQ. The CDR3 contains 12 residues. CDR3 sequence reads: CASRDPGYGYTF.

The rearrangement links TRBV5-1 to TRBJ2-7; TCRdb's D call, TRBD1, is unchecked because there is no DNA. Germline CDR1 is SGHRS and CDR2 is YFSETQ. The CDR3 covers 13 residues. CDR3 sequence reads: CASSLGTTDEQYF.

The V gene is TRBV7-2, the J gene TRBJ2-5; TCRdb's D gene call, TRBD2, goes unchecked for lack of DNA. Per germline, CDR1 SGHTA and CDR2 FQGNSA. The CDR3 is made up of 15 amino acids. This CDR3 is CASSPNWGPEETQYF.

The rearrangement joins TRBV18 to TRBJ2-1. CDR3 length: 11 amino acids. CDR1 and CDR2 (germline): KGHSH, LQKENI. The CDR3 loop is CASSPVNEQFF.

The chain carries TRBV9 and TRBJ2-3; TCRdb's D call of TRBD1 is untestable without DNA. The CDR3 totals 18 residues. Germline CDR1 reads SGDLS; CDR2 reads YYNGEE. CDR3 amino acids: CASSSDVGRERSTDTQYF.